This T cell receptor beta chain was recovered during a study of patients and donors after allogeneic stem cell transplantation. TCRdb ran MiXCR on the RT-PCR reads and lists one entry per CDR3 protein. The table records more than 55,000 distinct CDR3 sequences, roughly 13% of them present only once. The sequence came from a human donor who was either an allogeneic HSCT recipient or a stem cell or donor lymphocyte infusion donor (not recorded which). It is not recorded whose cells these are; they may come from a transplant donor. The sequenced sample was blood, either unsorted or a sorted T cell fraction (not recorded which).

Here the CDR3 reads CASSEASLAGVDTQYF. CDR3 nucleotide sequence: TGTGCCAGCAGTGAAGCGTCGCTAGCGGGAGTGGATACGCAGTATTTT. The chain joins TRBV6-1 to TRBJ2-3; 10 bases match TRBD2. There are 16 residues in the CDR3. The V gene end was trimmed by 0 bases and the J gene end by 6 bases; junction bases not matched to a gene: 6. Germline V lookup: CDR1 MNHNS, CDR2 SASEGT.